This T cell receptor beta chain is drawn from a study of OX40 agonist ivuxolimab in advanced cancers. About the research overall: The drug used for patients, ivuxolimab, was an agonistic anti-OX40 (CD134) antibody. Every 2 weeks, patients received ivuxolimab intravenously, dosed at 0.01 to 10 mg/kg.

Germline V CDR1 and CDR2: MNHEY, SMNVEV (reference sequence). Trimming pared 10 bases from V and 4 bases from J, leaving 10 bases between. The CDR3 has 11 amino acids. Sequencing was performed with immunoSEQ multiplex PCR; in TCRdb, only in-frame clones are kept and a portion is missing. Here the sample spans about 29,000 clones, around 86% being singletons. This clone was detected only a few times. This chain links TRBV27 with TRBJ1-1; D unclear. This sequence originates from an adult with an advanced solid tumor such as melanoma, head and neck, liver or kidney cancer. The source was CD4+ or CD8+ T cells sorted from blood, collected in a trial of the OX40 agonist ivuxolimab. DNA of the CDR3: TGTGCCACCTGGTTCGGCACTGAAGCTTTCTTT. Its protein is CATWFGTEAFF.